This entry features one TCR beta chain sequence. Its antigen is unidentified. These data originate in a study of shared clonotypes between healthy human individuals. Only in-frame clones appear in the TCRdb table, and some are missing; sequencing was by immunoSEQ multiplex PCR. The sample shows some 490,000 clones, over 75% of them seen only once. This CDR3 contains 15 residues. Germline trimming cut 1 base from V and 6 bases from J; bases unmatched to any gene: 8. Germline CDR1 and CDR2: MNHEY and SMNVEV (reference sequence). The study's findings and limits: The low donor count limited represented genetic and exposure-history diversity.

Sequencing used PBMCs. The sequence was collected from a middle-aged woman in good health. Some clones in this sample may be carry-over from other donors' samples. The chain employs TRBV27 and TRBJ1-1, with 7 positions matching TRBD1. Written as DNA, the CDR3 is TGTGCCAGCAGTTTATATACAGGGGTTAGGGCTGAAGCTTTCTTT. As protein: CASSLYTGVRAEAFF.